Following are 29 T cell receptor beta chains from one sample sequenced in a study of T-cell reconstitution after alpha-beta-depleted transplantation in children. Unique molecular identifiers were built into the TCRbeta library. TCRdb re-derived calls from the PCR reads in MiXCR, one entry per CDR3 protein. This table has 490,000 or so distinct CDR3 sequences, about 12% appearing once. The sequenced sample was PBMCs from the stem cell graft donor, obtained from the stem cell graft. The receptors derive from a human donor who donated a stem cell graft to a child with combined immunodeficiency.

Many counts were recorded for this clonotype. The chain has TRBV5-1 and TRBJ2-5; D unclear. CDR3 length: 13 amino acids. CDR1 and CDR2 (germline): SGHRS, YFSETQ. V was clipped by 3 bases and J by 1 base, with 7 bases between them. The CDR3: CASSWSLQETQYF. In DNA, the CDR3 is TGCGCCAGCAGCTGGTCACTCCAAGAGACCCAGTACTTC.

This CDR3 reads CASSLGMYQETQYF. The CDR3, as DNA: TGTGCCAGCAGTTTGGGCATGTACCAAGAGACCCAGTACTTC. This chain uses TRBV6-5 with TRBJ2-5; D uncertain. This CDR3 region has 14 residues. The V and J ends lost 4 bases and 0 bases respectively, with 9 bases between them. CDR1 is MNHEY, CDR2 SVGAGI, per germline.

In this sample, this clonotype turned up a few times. This chain links TRBV6-5 with TRBJ1-6; tentative D call: TRBD1 (6 bases). Germline CDR1 reads MNHEY; CDR2 reads SVGAGI. Deletions cut 2 bases from V and 6 bases from J, with 8 bases between. The CDR3 consists of 14 residues. The CDR3 DNA follows: TGTGCCAGCAGTTACGGGACACCTAATTCACCCCTCCACTTT. This sequence encodes CASSYGTPNSPLHF.

V gene TRBV7-9 combines with J gene TRBJ2-7; 8 positions agree with TRBD1. With 7 bases clipped from V and 0 bases from J, the junction kept 5 bases outside the gene matches. Looked up from germline, CDR1 is SEHNR and CDR2 is FQNEAQ (reference sequence). This CDR3 is 14 amino acids long. The CDR3 region has the DNA TGTGCCAGCACCTGGGACAGGAGCTCCTACGAGCAGTACTTC. Amino acids: CASTWDRSSYEQYF.

This clonotype came up many times. The V and J genes are TRBV7-2 and TRBJ2-1, with TRBD1 matching 9 bases. The trim removed 5 bases at V and 3 bases at J, leaving 8 bases unmatched. Germline CDR1 reads SGHTA; CDR2 reads FQGNSA. This CDR3 comprises 16 residues. The CDR3, as DNA: TGTGCCAGCAGCCCCGGGACAGGGAAGGGCTACAATGAGCAGTTCTTC. It is translated as CASSPGTGKGYNEQFF.

This clonotype occurred many times. The chain combines TRBV7-9 with TRBJ2-2, with D unresolved. Trimming stripped 2 bases from V and 0 bases from J, with 7 bases between. CDR1 and CDR2 (germline): SEHNR, FQNEAQ (reference sequence). The length of the CDR3 is 15 residues. The CDR3 loop is CASSLSPANTGELFF. CDR3 sequence (DNA): TGTGCCAGCAGCTTAAGCCCAGCGAACACCGGGGAGCTGTTTTTT. The variable domain in full, completed from reference TRBV7-9 and TRBJ2-2, reads DTGVSQNPRHKITKRGQNVTFRCDPISEHNRLYWYRQTLGQGPEFLTYFQNEAQLEKSRLLSDRFSAERPKGSFSTLEIQRTEQGDSAMYLCASSLSPANTGELFFGEGSRLTVL.

This clonotype was seen a few times. The V and J genes are TRBV27 and TRBJ1-5, with no clear D. Germline lookup yields CDR1 MNHEY and CDR2 SMNVEV (reference sequence). V lost 5 bases and J lost 0, with 8 bases in between. The CDR3 contains 14 residues. The CDR3, as DNA: TGTGCCAGCAGTCCACAACTTAGCAATCAGCCCCAGCATTTT. It translates to CASSPQLSNQPQHF.

This clonotype was picked up a small number of times. This sequence joins TRBV5-1 and TRBJ1-2; D ambiguous. From germline, CDR1 is SGHRS and CDR2 YFSETQ. V was pared by 4 bases and J by 7 bases, with 20 bases between. CDR3 size: 15 residues. CDR3 DNA sequence: TGCGCCAGCAGCCAAACATCGACGGTTATCGGTGGCTACACCTTC. Amino acids: CASSQTSTVIGGYTF.

A few counts support this clonotype. The chain uses TRBV6-1 and TRBJ2-5, with a tentative D call TRBD2 (5 bases). With 6 bases removed from V and 1 base from J, the gap between germline ends came to 18 bases. Germline V gene sequence: CDR1 MNHNS, CDR2 SASEGT. The CDR3 is 16 residues long. CDR3 region: CASRSIPAGSQETQYF. CDR3 DNA: TGTGCCAGCAGGTCAATACCGGCTGGGAGCCAAGAGACCCAGTACTTC.

This clonotype was picked up many times. The V gene is TRBV6-5, the J gene TRBJ2-5; tentative D call: TRBD2 (5 bases). V was cut by 8 bases and J by 7 bases, with 14 bases left in between. This CDR3 contains 12 residues. Germline-derived CDR1 and CDR2 are MNHEY and SVGAGI. The CDR3 region is CASWQTKATQYF. In DNA, the CDR3 is TGTGCCAGCTGGCAGACTAAGGCGACCCAGTACTTC.

Note on this clonotype: At one boundary the junction diverges from the germline segment, which might be a read error. The V call is TRBV12-3 or TRBV12-4, the J call TRBJ2-3; the match to TRBD2 covers 9 bases. The length of the CDR3 is 19 residues. The CDR3 reads CTSSFFLGDSGGSTDTQYF. The CDR3, as DNA: TGTACCAGCAGTTTCTTCCTAGGTGATAGCGGGGGAAGCACAGATACGCAGTATTTT.

Ten or more counts support this clonotype. This chain connects TRBV20-1 to TRBJ2-1; maybe TRBD2 (6 bases). CDR1 and CDR2 (germline): DFQATT, SNEGSKA (reference sequence). Trimming cost V 0 bases and J 2 bases, with 11 bases left between them. The CDR3 has 15 amino acids. DNA for the CDR3: TGCAGTGCTAGAGATTGGGCGGGGACCTACAATGAGCAGTTCTTC. As protein: CSARDWAGTYNEQFF.

This clonotype showed up many times. DNA for the CDR3: TGTGCCAACAGGGGGACAGCTTACTCTGGGGCCAACGTCCTGACTTTC. This sequence encodes CANRGTAYSGANVLTF. The V gene is TRBV2, the J gene TRBJ2-6, with 8 nucleotides matching TRBD1. Germline assignment: CDR1 SNHLY and CDR2 FYNNEI. This CDR3 has 16 residues. V dropped 10 bases and J dropped 0; count of bases not matched to a gene: 8.

This clonotype was found a few times. A read error is possible here, since a much larger clone lies one base away. The chain employs TRBV5-1 and TRBJ2-5; tentative D call: TRBD1 (6 bases). Germline V gene data show CDR1 as SGHRS and CDR2 as YFSETQ. V was pared by 7 bases and J by 1 base, with 8 bases between. This CDR3 contains 12 residues. The chain's CDR3 is CASSDSQETQYF. CDR3 coding DNA: TGCGCCAGCTCGGACAGCCAAGAGACCCAGTACTTC.

This clonotype came up many times. The chain has TRBV29-1 and TRBJ2-7; 7 bases are a match to TRBD2. The CDR3 has 12 residues. The germline gives CDR1 SQVTM, CDR2 ANQGSEA. V lost 7 bases to trimming and J lost 4 bases; unmatched junction nucleotides: 7. The CDR3 region has the DNA TGCAGCGGACGGGACTACGGGTACGAGCAGTACTTC. Translating it yields CSGRDYGYEQYF.

There are a few counts of this clonotype. This sequence joins TRBV5-1 and TRBJ1-2, with a tentative D call TRBD1 (5 bases). This CDR3 has 15 residues. Between the trimmed V and J ends, which lost 4 bases and 7 bases, there was a span of 20 bases. CDR1 and CDR2 (germline): SGHRS, YFSETQ. The CDR3: CASSEAMRGWGGYTF. The CDR3 nucleotides read TGCGCCAGCAGCGAGGCCATGAGGGGATGGGGTGGCTACACCTTC.

In its sample, this clonotype was seen a few times. The V gene is TRBV6-1, the J gene TRBJ2-7, with TRBD1 matching over 7 bases. After removal of 6 bases from V and 2 bases from J, the junction contained 10 bases not matched to a gene. The length of the CDR3 is 15 residues. Germline CDR1 reads MNHNS; CDR2 reads SASEGT. CDR3 residues: CASRRTGDTTYEQYF. CDR3 bases: TGTGCCAGCAGAAGGACAGGCGATACTACCTACGAGCAGTACTTC.

The sample holds many counts of this clonotype. The rearrangement uses TRBV7-2 and TRBJ2-1, with 9 bases lining up with TRBD1. The CDR3 is 13 amino acids. Germline values: CDR1 SGHTA, CDR2 FQGNSA. The V gene end was trimmed by 3 bases and the J gene end by 7 bases; junction bases not matched to a gene: 1. This chain's CDR3 is CASSLDRGNEQFF. The CDR3 nucleotides are TGTGCCAGCAGCTTGGACAGGGGAAATGAGCAGTTCTTC.

This chain uses TRBV12-3 or TRBV12-4 with TRBJ2-3; TRBD2 agrees at 9 bases. V shed 5 bases and J 6 bases; nucleotides not matched to a gene: 6. This CDR3 is 14 amino acids long. The CDR3 protein is CASSREREVDTQYF. The CDR3, as DNA: TGTGCCAGCAGTCGCGAGCGGGAGGTGGATACGCAGTATTTT.

J is TRBJ2-3 and V is TRBV5-4, with a weak D call TRBD2 (5 bases). V was cut by 1 base and J by 8 bases, with 20 bases left in between. The CDR3 totals 16 residues. Germline CDR1 and CDR2: SGHNT and YYREEE (reference sequence). CDR3 region: CASSLRGAGLGGTQYF. CDR3 coding DNA: TGTGCCAGCAGCTTGAGAGGCGCCGGGCTTGGAGGTACGCAGTATTTT.

This clonotype was picked up a small number of times. The rearrangement links TRBV2 to TRBJ2-7; possibly TRBD2 for D (6 bases). Trimming cost V 8 bases and J 5 bases, with 13 bases left between them. The CDR3 sequence is 12 residues long. The germline CDR1 and CDR2 sequences are SNHLY and FYNNEI. CDR3 DNA sequence: TGTGCCAGCGGAGAACCGGGGGACGAGCAGTACTTC. Translating gives CASGEPGDEQYF.

This clonotype has just a few counts. This chain connects TRBV6-7 to TRBJ2-1; no definite D call. TRBV6-7 counts as an open reading frame of uncertain function. V was pared by 8 bases and J by 9 bases, with 5 bases between. CDR3 length equals 9 residues. The CDR3 nucleotides are TGTGCCAGCGTAGGTGAGCAGTTCTTC. Its protein product is CASVGEQFF.

The gene calls are TRBV3-1 and TRBJ1-1; 8 positions match TRBD1. Losses at the gene ends were 4 bases for V and 6 bases for J; bases not matched to a gene: 7. The CDR3 sequence is 14 residues long. Germline lookup yields CDR1 LGHDT and CDR2 YNNKEL (reference sequence). The CDR3 region is CASSLGRDRSEAFF. The CDR3 DNA sequence: TGTGCCAGCAGCCTTGGCCGGGACAGGTCTGAAGCTTTCTTT.

This clonotype was detected only a few times. The DNA for the CDR3 is TGTGCCAGTAGTATATGGGGCAGGTCGAACACCGGGGAGCTGTTTTTT. Amino acids: CASSIWGRSNTGELFF. This rearrangement joins TRBV19 to TRBJ2-2, with D possibly TRBD1 on 5 matching bases. V lost 2 bases and J 0 bases, leaving 10 bases between the germline ends. The CDR3 length is 16 residues. Germline V gene data show CDR1 as LNHDA and CDR2 as SQIVND (reference sequence).

This clonotype was observed a few times. The rearrangement links TRBV15 to TRBJ2-7; a possible D gene is TRBD1 (5 bases). Germline-derived CDR1 and CDR2 are LNHNV and YYDKDF (reference sequence). The CDR3 spans 13 residues. V lost 3 bases and J 2 bases, leaving 8 bases between the germline ends. The chain's CDR3 is CATSRDIPYEQYF. In nucleotides, the CDR3 is TGTGCCACCAGCAGGGACATCCCCTACGAGCAGTACTTC.

This clonotype was observed a handful of times. This chain uses TRBV7-9 with TRBJ2-7; 9 bases fit TRBD1. After removal of 6 bases from V and 3 bases from J, the junction contained 6 bases not matched to a gene. This CDR3 is 14 amino acids long. Germline CDR1 and CDR2: SEHNR and FQNEAQ (reference sequence). This CDR3 is CASSITGQGYEQYF. The DNA for the CDR3 is TGTGCCAGCAGTATTACGGGACAGGGCTACGAGCAGTACTTC.

The chain employs TRBV15 and TRBJ2-4, with D possibly being TRBD1 or TRBD2 (5 bases each). The germline V and J ends were trimmed by 3 bases and 6 bases, with 12 bases remaining between them. The germline CDR1 and CDR2 sequences are LNHNV and YYDKDF (reference sequence). The CDR3 length is 14 residues. In nucleotides, the CDR3 is TGTGCCACCAGCAGCAGATGGGACCGAAACATTCAGTACTTC. This gives the protein CATSSRWDRNIQYF.

This clonotype was observed a handful of times. The V gene is TRBV6-1, the J gene TRBJ2-5; no definite D call. Trimming stripped 6 bases from V and 4 bases from J, with 12 bases between. Germline CDR1 reads MNHNS; CDR2 reads SASEGT. The CDR3 runs to 13 residues. CDR3 sequence reads: CASSLLGPETQYF. The CDR3 DNA reads TGTGCCAGCAGCCTATTAGGGCCAGAGACCCAGTACTTC.

The gene calls are TRBV20-1 and TRBJ1-4; the match to TRBD1 covers 8 bases. Germline trimming cut 5 bases from V and 8 bases from J; bases unmatched to any gene: 7. Per the germline V gene, CDR1 is DFQATT and CDR2 is SNEGSKA (reference sequence). The CDR3 spans 13 residues. The CDR3 here is CSADQGAGEKLFF. The CDR3 bases are TGCAGTGCTGATCAGGGGGCTGGAGAAAAACTGTTTTTT.